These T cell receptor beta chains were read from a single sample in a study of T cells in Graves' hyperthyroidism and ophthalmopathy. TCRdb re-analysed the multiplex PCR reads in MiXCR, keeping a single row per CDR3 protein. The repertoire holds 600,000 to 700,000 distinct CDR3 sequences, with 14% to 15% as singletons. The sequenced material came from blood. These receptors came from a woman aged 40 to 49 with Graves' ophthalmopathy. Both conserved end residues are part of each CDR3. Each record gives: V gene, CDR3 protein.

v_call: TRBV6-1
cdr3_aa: CASRGIDWKQYF

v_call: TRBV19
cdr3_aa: CASSKIGGRYSNQPQHF

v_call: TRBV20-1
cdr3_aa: CSARGTHLYEQYF

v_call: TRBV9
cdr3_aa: CASSVGFTEAFF

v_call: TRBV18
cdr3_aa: CASSPAVYNSPLHF

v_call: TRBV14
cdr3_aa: CASSQDRWQGNTEAFF

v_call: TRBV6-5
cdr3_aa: CASTRGDRVGYTF

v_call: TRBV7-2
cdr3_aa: CASSGTGGWEQYF

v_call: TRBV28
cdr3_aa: CASSSGRNYYEQYF

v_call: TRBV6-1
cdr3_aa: CASSEDNYLIPPQETQYF

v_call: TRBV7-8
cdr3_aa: CASSLRGPTGELFF

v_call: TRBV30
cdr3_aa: CAWSVPGRFNSPLHF

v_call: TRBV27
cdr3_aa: CASSFKGAGNTIYF

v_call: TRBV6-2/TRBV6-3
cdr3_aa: CASRVATGSGNQPQHF

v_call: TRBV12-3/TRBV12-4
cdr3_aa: CASRERENQPQHF

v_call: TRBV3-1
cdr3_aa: CASSQDGSYYEQYF